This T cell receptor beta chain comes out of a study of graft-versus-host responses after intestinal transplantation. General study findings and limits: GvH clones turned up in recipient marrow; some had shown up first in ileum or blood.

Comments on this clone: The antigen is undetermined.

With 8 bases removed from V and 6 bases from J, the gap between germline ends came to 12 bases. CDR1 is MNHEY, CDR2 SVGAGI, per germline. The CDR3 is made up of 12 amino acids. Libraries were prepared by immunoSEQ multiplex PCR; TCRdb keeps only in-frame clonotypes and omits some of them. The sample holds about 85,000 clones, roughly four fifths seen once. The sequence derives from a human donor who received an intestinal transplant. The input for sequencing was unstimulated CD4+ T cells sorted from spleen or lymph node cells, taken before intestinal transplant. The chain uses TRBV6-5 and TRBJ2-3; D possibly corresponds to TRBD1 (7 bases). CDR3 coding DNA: TGTGCCAGCGGAGGGGGCGGGGATACGCAGTATTTT. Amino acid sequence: CASGGGGDTQYF.